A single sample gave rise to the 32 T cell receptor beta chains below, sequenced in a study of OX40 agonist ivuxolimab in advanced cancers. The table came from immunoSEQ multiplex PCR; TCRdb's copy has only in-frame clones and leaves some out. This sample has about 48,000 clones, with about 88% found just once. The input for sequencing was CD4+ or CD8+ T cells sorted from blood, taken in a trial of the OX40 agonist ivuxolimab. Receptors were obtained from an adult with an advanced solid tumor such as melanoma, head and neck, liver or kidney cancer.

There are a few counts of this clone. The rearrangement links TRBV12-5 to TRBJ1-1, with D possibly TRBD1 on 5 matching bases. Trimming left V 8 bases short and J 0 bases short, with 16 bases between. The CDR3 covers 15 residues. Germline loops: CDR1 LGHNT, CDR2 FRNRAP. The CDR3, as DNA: TGTGCTAGTCGCGACAGTCCTACCATGAACACTGAAGCTTTCTTT. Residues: CASRDSPTMNTEAFF.

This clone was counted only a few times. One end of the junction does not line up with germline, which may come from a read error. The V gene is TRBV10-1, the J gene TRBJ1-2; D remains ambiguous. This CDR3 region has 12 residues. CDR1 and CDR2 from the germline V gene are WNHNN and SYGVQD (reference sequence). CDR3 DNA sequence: TGCGCCAGCAGTGAAGCGGGCAGAGCCAATTTCTTC. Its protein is CASSEAGRANFF.

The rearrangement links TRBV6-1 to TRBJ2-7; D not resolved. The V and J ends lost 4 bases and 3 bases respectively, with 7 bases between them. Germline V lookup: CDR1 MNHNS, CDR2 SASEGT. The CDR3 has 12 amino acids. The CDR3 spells CASSATVYEQYF. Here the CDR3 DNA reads TGTGCCAGCAGTGCGACTGTCTACGAGCAGTACTTC.

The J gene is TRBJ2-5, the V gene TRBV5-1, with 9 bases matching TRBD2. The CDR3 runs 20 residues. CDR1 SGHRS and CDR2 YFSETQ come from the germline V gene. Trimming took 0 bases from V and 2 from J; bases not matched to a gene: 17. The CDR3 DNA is TGCGCCAGCAGCTTGGGAGTGACTAGCGGCTCAAAAGGGTTACAAGAGACCCAGTACTTC. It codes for CASSLGVTSGSKGLQETQYF.

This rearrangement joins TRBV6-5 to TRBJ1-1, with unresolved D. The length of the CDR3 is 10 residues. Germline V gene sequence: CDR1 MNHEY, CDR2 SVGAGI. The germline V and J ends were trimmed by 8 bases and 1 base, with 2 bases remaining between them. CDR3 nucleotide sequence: TGTGCCAGCGGGAACACTGAAGCTTTCTTT. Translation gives CASGNTEAFF.

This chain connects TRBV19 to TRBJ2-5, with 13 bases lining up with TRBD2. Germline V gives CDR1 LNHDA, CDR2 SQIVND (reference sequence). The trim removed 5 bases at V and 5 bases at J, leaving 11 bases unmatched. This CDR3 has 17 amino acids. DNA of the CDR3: TGTGCCAGTAGTCCGCCCCCGGGACTAGCGGGACGGGAGACCCAGTACTTC. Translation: CASSPPPGLAGRETQYF.

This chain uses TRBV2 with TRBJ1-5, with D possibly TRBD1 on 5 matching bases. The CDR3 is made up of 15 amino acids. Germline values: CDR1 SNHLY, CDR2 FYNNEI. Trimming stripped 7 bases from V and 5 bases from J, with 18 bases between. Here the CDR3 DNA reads TGTGCCAGCAAGGGGAGTGGTCCCCAATATCAGCCCCAGCATTTT. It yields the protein CASKGSGPQYQPQHF. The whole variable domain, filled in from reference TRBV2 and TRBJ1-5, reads EPEVTQTPSHQVTQMGQEVILRCVPISNHLYFYWYRQILGQKVEFLVSFYNNEISEKSEIFDDQFSVERPDGSNFTLKIRSTKLEDSAMYFCASKGSGPQYQPQHFGDGTRLSIL.

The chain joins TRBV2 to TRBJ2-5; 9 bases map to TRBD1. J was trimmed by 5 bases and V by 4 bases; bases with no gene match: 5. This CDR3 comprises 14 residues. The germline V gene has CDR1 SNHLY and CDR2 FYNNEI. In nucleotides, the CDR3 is TGTGCCAGCAGTGCGTACAGGGGGCTGGAGACCCAGTACTTC. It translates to CASSAYRGLETQYF.

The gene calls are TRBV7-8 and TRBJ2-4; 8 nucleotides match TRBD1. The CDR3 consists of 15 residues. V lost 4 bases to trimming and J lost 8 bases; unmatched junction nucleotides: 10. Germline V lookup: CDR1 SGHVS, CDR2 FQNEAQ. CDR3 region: CASSSRDRRVDIQYF. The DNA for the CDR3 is TGTGCCAGCAGCTCTCGGGACAGGCGCGTTGACATTCAGTACTTC.

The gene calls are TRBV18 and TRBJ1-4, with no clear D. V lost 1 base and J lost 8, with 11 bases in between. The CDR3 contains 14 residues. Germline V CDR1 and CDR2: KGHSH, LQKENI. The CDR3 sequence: CASSPRGRNEKLFF. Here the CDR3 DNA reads TGTGCCAGCTCACCACGAGGGCGGAACGAAAAACTGTTTTTT. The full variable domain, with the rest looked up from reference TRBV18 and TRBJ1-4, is NAGVMQNPRHLVRRRGQEARLRCSPMKGHSHVYWYRQLPEEGLKFMVYLQKENIIDESGMPKERFSAEFPKEGPSILRIQQVVRGDSAAYFCASSPRGRNEKLFFGSGTQLSVL.

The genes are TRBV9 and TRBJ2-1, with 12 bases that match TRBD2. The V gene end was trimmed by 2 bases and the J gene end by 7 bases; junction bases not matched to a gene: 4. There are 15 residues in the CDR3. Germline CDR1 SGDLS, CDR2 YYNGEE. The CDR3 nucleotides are TGTGCCAGCAGCGTCCTCGGGACTAGCGGGAATGAGCAGTTCTTC. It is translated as CASSVLGTSGNEQFF.

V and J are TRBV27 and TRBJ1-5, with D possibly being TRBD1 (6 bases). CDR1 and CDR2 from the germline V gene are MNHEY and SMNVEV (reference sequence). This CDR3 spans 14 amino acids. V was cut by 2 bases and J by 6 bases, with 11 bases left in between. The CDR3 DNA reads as TGTGCCAGCAGTTTACACAGGGTGGGTCAGCCCCAGCATTTT. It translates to CASSLHRVGQPQHF.

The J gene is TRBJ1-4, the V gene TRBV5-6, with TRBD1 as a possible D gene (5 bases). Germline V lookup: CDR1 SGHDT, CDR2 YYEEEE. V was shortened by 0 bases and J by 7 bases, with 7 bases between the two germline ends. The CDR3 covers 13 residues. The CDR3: CASSLGRAEKLFF. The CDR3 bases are TGTGCCAGCAGCTTGGGCAGGGCTGAAAAACTGTTTTTT.

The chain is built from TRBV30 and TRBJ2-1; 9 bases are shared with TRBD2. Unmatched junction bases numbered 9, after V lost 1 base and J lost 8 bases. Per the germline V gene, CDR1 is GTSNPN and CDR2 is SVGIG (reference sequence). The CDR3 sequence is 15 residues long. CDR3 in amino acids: CAWSGGRALVDEQFF. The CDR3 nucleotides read TGTGCCTGGAGTGGCGGGAGGGCCCTCGTGGATGAGCAGTTCTTC.

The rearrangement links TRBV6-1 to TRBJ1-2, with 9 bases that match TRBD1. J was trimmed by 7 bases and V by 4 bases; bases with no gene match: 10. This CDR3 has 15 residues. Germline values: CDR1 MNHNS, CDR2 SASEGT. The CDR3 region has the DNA TGTGCCAGCAGTGGGCGGACAGGGGTCTTTCTTGGCTACACCTTC. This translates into CASSGRTGVFLGYTF.

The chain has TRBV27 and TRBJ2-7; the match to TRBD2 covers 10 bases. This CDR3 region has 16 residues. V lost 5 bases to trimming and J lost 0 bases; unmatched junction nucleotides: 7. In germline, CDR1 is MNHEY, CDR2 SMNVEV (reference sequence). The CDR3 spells CASSPLAGESSYEQYF. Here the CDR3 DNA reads TGTGCCAGCAGTCCGCTAGCGGGGGAAAGCTCCTACGAGCAGTACTTC.

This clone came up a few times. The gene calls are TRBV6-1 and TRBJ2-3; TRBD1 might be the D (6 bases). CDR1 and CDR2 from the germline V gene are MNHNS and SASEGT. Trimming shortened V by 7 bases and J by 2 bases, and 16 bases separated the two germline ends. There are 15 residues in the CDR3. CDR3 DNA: TGTGCCAGCATGTCTTGGGACACGTTCACAGATACGCAGTATTTT. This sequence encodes CASMSWDTFTDTQYF.

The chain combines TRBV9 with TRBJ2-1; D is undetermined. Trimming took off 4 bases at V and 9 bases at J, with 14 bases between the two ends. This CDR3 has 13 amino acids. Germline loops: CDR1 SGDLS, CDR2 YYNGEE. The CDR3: CASSQLMRSEQFF. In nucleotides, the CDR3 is TGTGCCAGCAGCCAATTAATGAGGAGTGAGCAGTTCTTC.

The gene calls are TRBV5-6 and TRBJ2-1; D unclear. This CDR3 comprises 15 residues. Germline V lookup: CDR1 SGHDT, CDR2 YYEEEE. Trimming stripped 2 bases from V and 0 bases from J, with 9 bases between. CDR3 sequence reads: CASSFILSSYNEQFF. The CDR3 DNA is TGTGCCAGCAGCTTTATTTTAAGCTCCTACAATGAGCAGTTCTTC.

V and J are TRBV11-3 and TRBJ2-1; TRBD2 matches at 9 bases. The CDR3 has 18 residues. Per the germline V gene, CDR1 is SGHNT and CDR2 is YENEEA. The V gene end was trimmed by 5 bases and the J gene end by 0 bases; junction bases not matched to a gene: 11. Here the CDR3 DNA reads TGTGCCAGCAGCCTACGGGGAAGCGGGGGGAGCTCCTACAATGAGCAGTTCTTC. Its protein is CASSLRGSGGSSYNEQFF.

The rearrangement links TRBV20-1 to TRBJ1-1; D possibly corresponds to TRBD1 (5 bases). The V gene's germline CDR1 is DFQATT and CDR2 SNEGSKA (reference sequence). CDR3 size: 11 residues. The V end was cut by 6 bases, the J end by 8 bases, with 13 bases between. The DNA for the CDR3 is TGCAGTGCCCCGGGGGTAAGGGAAGCTTTCTTT. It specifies CSAPGVREAFF.

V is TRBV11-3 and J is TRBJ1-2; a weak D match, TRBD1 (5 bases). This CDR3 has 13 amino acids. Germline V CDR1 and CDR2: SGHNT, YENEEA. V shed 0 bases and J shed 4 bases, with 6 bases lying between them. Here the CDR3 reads CASSLDGGYGYTF. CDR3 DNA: TGTGCCAGCAGCTTAGACGGGGGCTATGGCTACACCTTC.

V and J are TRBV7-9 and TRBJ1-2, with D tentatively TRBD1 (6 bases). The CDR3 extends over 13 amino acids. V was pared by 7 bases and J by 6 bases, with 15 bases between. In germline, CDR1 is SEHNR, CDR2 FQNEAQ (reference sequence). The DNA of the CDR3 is TGTGCCAGCACCCAAGGGGGGAGGGATGGCTACACCTTC. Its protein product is CASTQGGRDGYTF.

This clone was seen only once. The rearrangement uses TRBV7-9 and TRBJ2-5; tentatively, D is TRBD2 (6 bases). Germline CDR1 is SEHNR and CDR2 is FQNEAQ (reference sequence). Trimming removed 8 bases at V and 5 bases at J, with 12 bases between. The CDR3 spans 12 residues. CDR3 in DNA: TGTGCCAGCTCGCGGGGTGGTGAGACCCAGTACTTC. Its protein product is CASSRGGETQYF.

CDR3 region: CASSRTGNRDEQYF. CDR3 coding DNA: TGTGCCAGCAGCCGGACAGGGAATCGCGACGAGCAGTACTTC. The chain carries TRBV7-9 and TRBJ2-7; 8 bases are shared with TRBD1. After removal of 5 bases from V and 5 bases from J, the junction contained 8 bases not matched to a gene. The V gene's germline CDR1 is SEHNR and CDR2 FQNEAQ (reference sequence). The CDR3 totals 14 residues.

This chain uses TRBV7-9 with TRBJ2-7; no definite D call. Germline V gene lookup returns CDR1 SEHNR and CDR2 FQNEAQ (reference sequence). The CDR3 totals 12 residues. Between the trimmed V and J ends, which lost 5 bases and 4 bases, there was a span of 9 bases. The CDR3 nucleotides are TGTGCCAGCAGCCGTCTAGTATACGAGCAGTACTTC. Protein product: CASSRLVYEQYF.

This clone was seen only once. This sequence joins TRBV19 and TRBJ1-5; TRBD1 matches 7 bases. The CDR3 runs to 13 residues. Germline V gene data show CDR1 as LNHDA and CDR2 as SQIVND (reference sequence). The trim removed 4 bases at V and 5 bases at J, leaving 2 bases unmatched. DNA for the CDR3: TGTGCCAGTAGTACACAGGGGCATCAGCCCCAGCATTTT. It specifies CASSTQGHQPQHF.

The CDR3: CASRRDQNTGELFF. As DNA, the CDR3 is TGTGCCAGCAGACGGGACCAGAACACCGGGGAGCTGTTTTTT. The rearrangement links TRBV7-2 to TRBJ2-2; the D call may be TRBD1 or TRBD2 (5 bases each). The ends were cut back, 6 bases at V and 1 base at J, with 9 bases in the middle. Germline CDR1 SGHTA, CDR2 FQGNSA. The CDR3 runs to 14 residues.

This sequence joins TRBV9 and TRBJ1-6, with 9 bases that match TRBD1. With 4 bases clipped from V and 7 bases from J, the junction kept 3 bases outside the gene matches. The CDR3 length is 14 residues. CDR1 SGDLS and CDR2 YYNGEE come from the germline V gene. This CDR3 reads CASSRTGANSPLHF. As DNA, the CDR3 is TGTGCCAGCAGCCGGACAGGGGCAAATTCACCCCTCCACTTT.

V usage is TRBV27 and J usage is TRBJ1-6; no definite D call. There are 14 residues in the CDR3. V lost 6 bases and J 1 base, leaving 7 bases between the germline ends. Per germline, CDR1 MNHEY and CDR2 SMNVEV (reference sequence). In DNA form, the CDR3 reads TGTGCCAGCAGAAGTGATTCCTATAATTCACCCCTCCACTTT. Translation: CASRSDSYNSPLHF.

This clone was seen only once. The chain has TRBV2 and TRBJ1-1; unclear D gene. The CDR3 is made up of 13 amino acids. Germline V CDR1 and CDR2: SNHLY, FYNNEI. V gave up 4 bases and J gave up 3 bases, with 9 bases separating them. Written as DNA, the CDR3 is TGTGCCAGCAGTGGGAGGGTCGACACTGAAGCTTTCTTT. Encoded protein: CASSGRVDTEAFF.

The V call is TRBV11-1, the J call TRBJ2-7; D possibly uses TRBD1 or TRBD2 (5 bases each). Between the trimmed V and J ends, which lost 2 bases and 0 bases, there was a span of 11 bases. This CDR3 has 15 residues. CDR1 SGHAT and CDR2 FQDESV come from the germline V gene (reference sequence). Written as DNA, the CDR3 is TGTGCCAGCAGCTTAACGGCAGGGAGCTCCTACGAGCAGTACTTC. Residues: CASSLTAGSSYEQYF.